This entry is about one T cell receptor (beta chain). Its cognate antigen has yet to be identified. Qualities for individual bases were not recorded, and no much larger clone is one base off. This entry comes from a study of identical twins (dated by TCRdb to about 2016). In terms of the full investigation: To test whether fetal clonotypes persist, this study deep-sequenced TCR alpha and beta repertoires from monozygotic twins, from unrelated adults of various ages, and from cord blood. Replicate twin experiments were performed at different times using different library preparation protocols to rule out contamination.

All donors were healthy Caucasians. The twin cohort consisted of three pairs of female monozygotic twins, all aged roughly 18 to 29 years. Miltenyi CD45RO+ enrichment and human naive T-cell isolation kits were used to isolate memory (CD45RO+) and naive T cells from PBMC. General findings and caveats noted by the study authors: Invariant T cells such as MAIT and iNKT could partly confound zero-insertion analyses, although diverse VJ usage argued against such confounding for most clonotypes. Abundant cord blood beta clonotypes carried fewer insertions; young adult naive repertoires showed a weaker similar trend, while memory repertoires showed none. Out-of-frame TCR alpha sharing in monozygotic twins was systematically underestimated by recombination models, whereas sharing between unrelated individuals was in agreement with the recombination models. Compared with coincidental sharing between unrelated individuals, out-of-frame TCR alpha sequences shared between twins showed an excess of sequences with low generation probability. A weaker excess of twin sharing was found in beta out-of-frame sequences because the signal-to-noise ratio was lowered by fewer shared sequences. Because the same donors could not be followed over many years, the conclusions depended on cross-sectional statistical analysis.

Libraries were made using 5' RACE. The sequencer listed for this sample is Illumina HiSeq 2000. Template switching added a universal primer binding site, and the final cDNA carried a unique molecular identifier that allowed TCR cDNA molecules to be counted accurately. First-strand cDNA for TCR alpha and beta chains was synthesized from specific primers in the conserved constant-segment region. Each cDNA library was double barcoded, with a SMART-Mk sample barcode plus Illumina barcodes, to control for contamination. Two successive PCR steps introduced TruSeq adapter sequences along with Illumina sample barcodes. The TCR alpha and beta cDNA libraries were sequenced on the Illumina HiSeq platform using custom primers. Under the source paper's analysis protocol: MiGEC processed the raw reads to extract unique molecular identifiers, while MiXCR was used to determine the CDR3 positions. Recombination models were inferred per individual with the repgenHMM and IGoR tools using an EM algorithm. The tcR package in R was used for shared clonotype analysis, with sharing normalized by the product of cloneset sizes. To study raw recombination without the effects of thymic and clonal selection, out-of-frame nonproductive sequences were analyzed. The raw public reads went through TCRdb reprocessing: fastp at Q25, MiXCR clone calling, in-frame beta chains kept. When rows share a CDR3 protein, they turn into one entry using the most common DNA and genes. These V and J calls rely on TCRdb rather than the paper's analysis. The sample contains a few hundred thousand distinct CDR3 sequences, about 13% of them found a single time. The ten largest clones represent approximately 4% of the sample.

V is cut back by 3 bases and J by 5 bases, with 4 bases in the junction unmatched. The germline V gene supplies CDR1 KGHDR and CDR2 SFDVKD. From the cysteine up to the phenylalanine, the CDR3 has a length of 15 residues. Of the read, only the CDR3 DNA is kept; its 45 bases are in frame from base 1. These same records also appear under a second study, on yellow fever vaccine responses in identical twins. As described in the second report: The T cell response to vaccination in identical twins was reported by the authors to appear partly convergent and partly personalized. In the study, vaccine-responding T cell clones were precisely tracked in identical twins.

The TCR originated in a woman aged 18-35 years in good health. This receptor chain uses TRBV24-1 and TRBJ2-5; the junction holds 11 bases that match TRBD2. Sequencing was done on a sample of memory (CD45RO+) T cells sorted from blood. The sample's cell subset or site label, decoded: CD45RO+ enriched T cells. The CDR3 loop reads CATSDPRTSGETQYF. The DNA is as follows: TGTGCCACCAGTGATCCGCGGACTAGCGGGGAGACCCAGTACTTC.